This T cell receptor beta chain was obtained from a study of blood T cell dynamics during melanoma immunotherapy (dated by TCRdb to 2019 to 2021). Broadly, across the study: All patients had metastatic melanoma and were given first-line pembrolizumab or nivolumab plus ipilimumab as standard of care in the United Kingdom. The training cohort was made up of consecutive patients, while a further independent group of patients from the same centre was pooled to form an external validation set. To find early correlates of response, the study profiled the peripheral T cell receptor repertoires of patients with metastatic melanoma both before and after one cycle of checkpoint inhibitor therapy.

A note on this clone: Its specific antigen is unknown. Base qualities are not recorded, but no much larger clone differs from it by a single base.

Trimming takes 0 bases from V and 15 bases from J, and the germline ends sit 20 bases apart. The CDR3 runs 15 amino acids, cysteine and phenylalanine included. Only the CDR3 portion is preserved as DNA: 45 bases, with reading frame beginning at the first base. The CDR1 and CDR2 encoded by the germline V gene are MNHEY and SVGAGI. For every bulk PBMC sample, a fixed 350 ng of DNA was loaded. Following the manufacturer instructions, the immunoSEQ TCRb Assay kit was used to amplify TCR beta CDR3 sequences from genomic DNA. The KAPA Library Quantification Kit for Illumina platforms was used to quantify the pooled libraries by qPCR. Sequencing of the pooled libraries was done on an Illumina NextSeq 500, with clustering at about 0.6-1.1 pM. Under the source paper's analysis protocol: Analysis of the TCR data relied on immunoSEQ ANALYZER and the R LymphoSeq package. A rearrangement efficiency score was calculated as productive divided by the sum of productive and non-productive CDR3 sequences. Clonality was measured with the Gini coefficient and diversity with the Renyi index at alpha=1, compared pairwise between timepoints within each patient. In LymphoSeq, clonal relatedness was computed with an edit distance of 3 and repertoire similarity was computed with the Bhattacharyya coefficient. To classify response, a linear discriminant analysis based on week-3 changes in clonality and diversity was built with the R MASS and caret packages. TCRdb mirrors the immuneACCESS table, restricted to in-frame sequences. Some clones are absent from its copies; in checked studies, under half trace to an unresolved V gene, and the reason for the others is unknown. D and trimming come from the DNA, and the V and J calls and clone size come from that table. This sample holds more than 9,000 clones; 75% to 90% were observed only once. The ten biggest clones cover 6.5% to 7% of the sample.

Findings and caveats that apply to the study as a whole: The relatively small sample size was acknowledged as something that could potentially limit how far the results can be generalized. Patients who later achieved disease control showed a bifurcated PBMC repertoire reorganization at W3, with increased clonality or increased diversity, unlike progressors. The study could not determine whether the T cell clones driving repertoire changes were melanoma-specific or reflected general immune activation.

In the paper's terms, the time point label means: week 3, after first cycle of checkpoint inhibitor. Blood samples were taken before treatment (T0) and at week 3 (W3), following the first cycle of checkpoint blockade. Except for a couple of patients with rapid clinical progression, response was assessed 12 weeks after the first infusion by RECIST 1.1; disease control meant complete response, partial response or stable disease. Patients were not eligible if they had prior systemic cancer treatment, concomitant immunosuppressant therapy or synchronous other active malignancies. Bulk PBMC and plasma cell-free DNA were both sequenced for TCR beta so that circulating cells and T cell turnover could be tracked. PBMC were isolated from blood with Lymphoprep and SepMate tubes, followed by red cell lysis. QIAamp DNA Blood Mini kits were used to extract DNA from both PBMC and sorted T cell subsets.

This specimen consisted of blood, obtained from a patient treated with checkpoint blockade. The sequence was obtained from a human donor with melanoma. This receptor chain uses TRBV6-5 and TRBJ1-4; the D gene is unclear. The CDR3 protein is CASSYSSGVGRIMFF. The DNA reads as follows: TGTGCCAGCAGTTACTCGAGTGGGGTAGGGAGGATTATGTTTTTT.